This TCR beta chain derives from a study of T cell repertoires in cytomegalovirus infection. At the level of the study: In public TCR beta signatures, there were indications of both CMV infection and matching HLA type. Study observations and caveats: Across the ex vivo response, the dominant clonotypes were HLA-C-restricted CMV-specific TCR beta clonotypes.

MiXCR, applied by TCRdb to the reads, yields one record per CDR3 protein. The sample contains around 250,000 distinct CDR3 sequences, about 17% of which appear only once. As regards this clonotype: The antigen is not known.

Per germline, CDR1 LNHNV and CDR2 YYDKDF (reference sequence). The CDR3 is 17 amino acids. V gave up 5 bases and J gave up 10 bases; unmatched junction bases: 14. This rearrangement joins TRBV15 to TRBJ2-1; 13 nucleotides line up with TRBD2. The sample taken for sequencing was CD8+ T cells from PBMCs. This clonotype originated in a human donor in good health (CMV status not recorded). Some clones in this sample may be carry-over from other donors' samples. The CDR3 nucleotides are TGTGCCACCAGCGGGACTAGCGGGGTCCATAGTTTGAGGGAGCAGTTCTTC. This gives the protein CATSGTSGVHSLREQFF.